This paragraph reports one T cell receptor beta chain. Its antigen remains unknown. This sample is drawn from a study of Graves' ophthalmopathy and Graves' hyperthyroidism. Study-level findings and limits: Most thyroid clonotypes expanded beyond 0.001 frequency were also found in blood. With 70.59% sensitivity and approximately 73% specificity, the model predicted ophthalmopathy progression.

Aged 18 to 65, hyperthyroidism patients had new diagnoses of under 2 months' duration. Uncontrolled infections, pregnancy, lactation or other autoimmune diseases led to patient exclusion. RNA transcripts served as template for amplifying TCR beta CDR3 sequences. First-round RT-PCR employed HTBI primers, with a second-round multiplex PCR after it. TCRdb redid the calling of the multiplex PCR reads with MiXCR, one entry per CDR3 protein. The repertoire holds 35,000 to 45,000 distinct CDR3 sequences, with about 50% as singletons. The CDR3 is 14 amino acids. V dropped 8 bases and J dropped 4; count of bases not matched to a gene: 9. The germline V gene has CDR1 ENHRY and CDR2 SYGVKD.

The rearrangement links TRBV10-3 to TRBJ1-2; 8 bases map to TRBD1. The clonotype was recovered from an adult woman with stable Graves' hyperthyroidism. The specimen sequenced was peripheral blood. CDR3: CAISEDTGGYGYTF. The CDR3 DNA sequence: TGTGCCATCTCCGAGGATACAGGGGGCTATGGCTACACCTTC.